The 16 T cell receptor beta chains below were found in one sample sequenced in a study of T-cell reconstitution after alpha-beta-depleted transplantation in children (dated by TCRdb to 2015 to 2016). Libraries were built with PCR. These reads were obtained on an Illumina HiSeq 2500. To normalize quantification of the TCRbeta repertoire, the TCR libraries were built with molecular barcoding that relied on unique molecular identifiers. Using fastp trimming at Q25 and MiXCR clonotype assembly, TCRdb reanalyzed the public sequencing data and kept in-frame beta chains. Rows with a matching CDR3 protein are joined into one entry that keeps the most common DNA and genes. In all, the sample holds hundreds of thousands of distinct CDR3 sequences, and roughly 17% of those were seen once. Around two fifths of the sample belongs to the ten largest clones. The treatment or condition label, as the study defines it: allogeneic hematopoietic cell transplantation with graft depleted of TCRalphabeta T cells and CD19 B cells.

Source: PBMCs, mostly from graft donor cells, taken 360 days after TCRalphabeta/CD19-depleted stem cell transplant. These TCRs come from a male patient between 2 and 9 years old who had a stem cell transplant for acute lymphoblastic leukemia, so the T cells may come from the graft donor.

The sample holds many counts of this clonotype. The chain combines TRBV5-5 with TRBJ2-1, with 8 bases matching TRBD2. Germline loops: CDR1 SGHKS, CDR2 YYEKEE (reference sequence). The length of the CDR3 is 14 residues. Trimming removed 0 bases from V and 6 bases from J; junction bases left unmatched: 2. Here the CDR3 DNA reads TGTGCCAGCAGCTTGGGACTAGCGTCCAATGAGCAGTTCTTC. Protein: CASSLGLASNEQFF.

This clonotype was counted many times. The V gene is TRBV12-3 or TRBV12-4, the J gene TRBJ1-3; the D is unclear. CDR3 length: 13 residues. The germline V and J ends were trimmed by 3 bases and 4 bases, with 7 bases remaining between them. The CDR3 bases are TGTGCCAGCAGTTTGGGCGTCGGAAACACCATATATTTT. Translated: CASSLGVGNTIYF.

This clonotype has at least ten counts. This chain uses TRBV5-1 with TRBJ2-4; weak D call: TRBD2 (5 bases). V lost 5 bases and J lost 2, with 14 bases in between. CDR1 and CDR2 from the germline V gene are SGHRS and YFSETQ. This CDR3 has 15 residues. The DNA of the CDR3 is TGCGCCAGCAGTCCACGGGAAGTCACCAAAAACATTCAGTACTTC. Protein sequence: CASSPREVTKNIQYF.

There are many counts of this clonotype. This chain uses TRBV7-8 with TRBJ2-7, with 7 bases fitting TRBD1. J gave up 3 bases and V 4 bases, and 6 bases lay outside the gene matches. The CDR3 has 14 amino acids. Germline V gene data show CDR1 as SGHVS and CDR2 as FQNEAQ. CDR3 region: CASSSTGTVYEQYF. The CDR3 DNA follows: TGTGCCAGCAGCTCCACCGGGACAGTCTACGAGCAGTACTTC. Full variable domain (remainder filled in from reference TRBV7-8 and TRBJ2-7): GAGVSQSPRYKVAKRGQDVALRCDPISGHVSLFWYQQALGQGPEFLTYFQNEAQLDKSGLPSDRFFAERPEGSVSTLKIQRTQQEDSAVYLCASSSTGTVYEQYFGPGTRLTVT.

The chain employs TRBV20-1 and TRBJ1-1; D possibly corresponds to TRBD1 (6 bases). The CDR3 covers 18 residues. V was cut by 6 bases and J by 3 bases, with 29 bases left in between. CDR1 and CDR2 from the germline V gene are DFQATT and SNEGSKA (reference sequence). CDR3 DNA: TGCAGTGCGAAGAATCCGACGACAGGTGTTGGGGTGTACACTGAAGCTTTCTTT. This codes for CSAKNPTTGVGVYTEAFF.

This clonotype has a count of ten or more. The chain has TRBV12-3 or TRBV12-4 and TRBJ1-1, with D possibly being TRBD1 (6 bases). The CDR3 covers 13 residues. V lost 4 bases and J lost 8, with 14 bases in between. DNA for the CDR3: TGTGCCAGCAGTTGGGGGGCCCCACTCGAAGCTTTCTTT. It specifies CASSWGAPLEAFF.

This clonotype was seen only a few times. V is TRBV12-3 or TRBV12-4 and J is TRBJ1-3, with TRBD1 as a possible D gene (5 bases). CDR3 length: 16 amino acids. The germline V and J ends were trimmed by 3 bases and 2 bases, with 14 bases remaining between them. For the CDR3, the DNA is TGTGCCAGCAGTTTTCCCCTTCGGACAACTGGAAACACCATATATTTT. Its translation: CASSFPLRTTGNTIYF.

This clonotype showed up just a few times. The rearrangement links TRBV20-1 to TRBJ2-1; no definite D call. The germline V gene has CDR1 DFQATT and CDR2 SNEGSKA (reference sequence). The CDR3 covers 14 residues. V dropped 4 bases and J dropped 0 bases, with 10 bases sitting between them. CDR3 DNA: TGCAGTGCTAAGCCGGGTAGCTCCTACAATGAGCAGTTCTTC. It translates to CSAKPGSSYNEQFF.

This clonotype has more than one count but fewer than ten. The chain employs TRBV5-5 and TRBJ1-2, with D unresolved. The CDR3 is made up of 14 amino acids. Germline assignment: CDR1 SGHKS and CDR2 YYEKEE (reference sequence). The V end was cut by 0 bases, the J end by 7 bases, with 13 bases between. CDR3 coding DNA: TGTGCCAGCAGCTTGGTACAGACCCCGGCTGGCTACACCTTC. This gives the protein CASSLVQTPAGYTF.

A few counts support this clonotype. The chain joins TRBV7-2 to TRBJ2-7; D not resolved. Trimming removed 4 bases from V and 3 bases from J, with 19 bases in between. CDR3 length equals 16 residues. Germline CDR1 SGHTA, CDR2 FQGNSA. CDR3 DNA: TGTGCCAGCAGCTCTTTCAGTGGGAATTTGGACTACGAGCAGTACTTC. Translating gives CASSSFSGNLDYEQYF. The whole variable domain, remainder taken from reference TRBV7-2 and TRBJ2-7, is GAGVSQSPSNKVTEKGKDVELRCDPISGHTALYWYRQSLGQGLEFLIYFQGNSAPDKSGLPSDRFSAERTGGSVSTLTIQRTQQEDSAVYLCASSSFSGNLDYEQYFGPGTRLTVT.

The chain has TRBV12-3 or TRBV12-4 and TRBJ2-2, with 8 nucleotides matching TRBD2. The CDR3 consists of 15 residues. V trimming: 7 bases; J trimming: 5 bases; junction bases outside the gene matches: 9. As DNA, the CDR3 is TGTGCCAGCACCTCTAGAGGACTAGCAACCGGGGAGCTGTTTTTT. Amino acids: CASTSRGLATGELFF.

The rearrangement joins TRBV4-1 to TRBJ2-5; D tentatively fits TRBD1 or TRBD2 (5 bases each). CDR1 is MGHRA, CDR2 YSYEKL, per germline. Trimming shortened V by 1 base and J by 2 bases, and 14 bases separated the two germline ends. This CDR3 is 16 amino acids long. The CDR3, as DNA: TGCGCCAGCAGCCAAGTTTGGGGACCACGACAAGAGACCCAGTACTTC. Translated, it gives CASSQVWGPRQETQYF.

The genes are TRBV29-1 and TRBJ1-2; D possibly corresponds to TRBD1 (5 bases). CDR1 SQVTM and CDR2 ANQGSEA come from the germline V gene. This CDR3 has 11 amino acids. V was cut by 1 base and J by 7 bases, with 7 bases left in between. Written as DNA, the CDR3 is TGCAGCGTTGAAGGGGGCGGTGGCTACACCTTC. Protein product: CSVEGGGGYTF.

This clonotype was counted a few times. V and J are TRBV5-6 and TRBJ2-7; 10 bases are a match to TRBD1. The CDR3 consists of 20 residues. Germline V gene sequence: CDR1 SGHDT, CDR2 YYEEEE. The junction had 16 bases not matched to a gene; V was cut back by 0 bases and J by 1 base. The CDR3 nucleotides are TGTGCCAGCAGCTTGGCCGCAGTGGGGGACAGGGGATGGGAGTCCTACGAGCAGTACTTC. Its translation is CASSLAAVGDRGWESYEQYF. The variable domain in full, completed from reference TRBV5-6 and TRBJ2-7, reads DAGVTQSPTHLIKTRGQQVTLRCSPKSGHDTVSWYQQALGQGPQFIFQYYEEEERQRGNFPDRFSGHQFPNYSSELNVNALLLGDSALYLCASSLAAVGDRGWESYEQYFGPGTRLTVT.

The J gene is TRBJ1-4, the V gene TRBV3-1; weak D call: TRBD1 (5 bases). This CDR3 contains 13 residues. The germline CDR1 and CDR2 sequences are LGHDT and YNNKEL (reference sequence). V lost 5 bases to trimming and J lost 7 bases, with 11 bases between them. CDR3 amino acids: CASSWDLGEKLFF. CDR3 DNA: TGTGCCAGCAGCTGGGACCTGGGTGAAAAACTGTTTTTT. The full variable domain, with the rest looked up from reference TRBV3-1 and TRBJ1-4, is DTAVSQTPKYLVTQMGNDKSIKCEQNLGHDTMYWYKQDSKKFLKIMFSYNNKELIINETVPNRFSPKSPDKAHLNLHINSLELGDSAVYFCASSWDLGEKLFFGSGTQLSVL.

The rearrangement uses TRBV20-1 and TRBJ1-2, with D maybe TRBD1 (5 bases). The V end lost 3 bases, the J end lost 4 bases, and 15 bases lay between the germline ends. CDR1 is DFQATT and CDR2 is SNEGSKA in the germline V gene (reference sequence). The CDR3 spans 14 residues. This CDR3 is CSASERGSVYGYTF. CDR3 bases: TGCAGTGCTAGTGAACGGGGGTCTGTCTATGGCTACACCTTC.